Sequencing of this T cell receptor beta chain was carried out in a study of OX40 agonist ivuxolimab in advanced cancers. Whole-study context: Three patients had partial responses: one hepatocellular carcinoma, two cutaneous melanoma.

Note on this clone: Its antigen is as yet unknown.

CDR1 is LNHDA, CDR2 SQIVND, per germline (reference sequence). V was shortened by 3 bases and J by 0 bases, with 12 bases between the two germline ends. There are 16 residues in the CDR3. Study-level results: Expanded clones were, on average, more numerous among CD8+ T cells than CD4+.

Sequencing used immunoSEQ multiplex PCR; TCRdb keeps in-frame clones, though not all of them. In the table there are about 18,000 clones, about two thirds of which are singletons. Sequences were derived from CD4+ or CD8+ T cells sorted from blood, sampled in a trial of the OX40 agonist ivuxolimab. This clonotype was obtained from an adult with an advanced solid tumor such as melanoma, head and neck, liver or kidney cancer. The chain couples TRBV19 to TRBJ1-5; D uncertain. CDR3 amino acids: CASSIGGPYSNQPQHF. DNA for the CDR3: TGTGCCAGTAGTATCGGTGGTCCTTATAGCAATCAGCCCCAGCATTTT.